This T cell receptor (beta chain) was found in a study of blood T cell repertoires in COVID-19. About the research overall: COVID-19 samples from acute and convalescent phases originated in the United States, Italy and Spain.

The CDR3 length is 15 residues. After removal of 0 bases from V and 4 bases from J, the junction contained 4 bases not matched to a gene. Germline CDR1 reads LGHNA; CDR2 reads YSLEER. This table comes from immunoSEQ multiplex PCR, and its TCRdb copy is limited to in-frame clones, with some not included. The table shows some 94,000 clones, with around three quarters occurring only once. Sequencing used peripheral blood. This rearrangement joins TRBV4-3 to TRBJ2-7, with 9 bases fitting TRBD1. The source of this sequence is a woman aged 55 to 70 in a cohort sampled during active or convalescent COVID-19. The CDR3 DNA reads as TGCGCCAGCAGCCAAGACGCCGGACAGGGGTACGAGCAGTACTTC. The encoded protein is CASSQDAGQGYEQYF.